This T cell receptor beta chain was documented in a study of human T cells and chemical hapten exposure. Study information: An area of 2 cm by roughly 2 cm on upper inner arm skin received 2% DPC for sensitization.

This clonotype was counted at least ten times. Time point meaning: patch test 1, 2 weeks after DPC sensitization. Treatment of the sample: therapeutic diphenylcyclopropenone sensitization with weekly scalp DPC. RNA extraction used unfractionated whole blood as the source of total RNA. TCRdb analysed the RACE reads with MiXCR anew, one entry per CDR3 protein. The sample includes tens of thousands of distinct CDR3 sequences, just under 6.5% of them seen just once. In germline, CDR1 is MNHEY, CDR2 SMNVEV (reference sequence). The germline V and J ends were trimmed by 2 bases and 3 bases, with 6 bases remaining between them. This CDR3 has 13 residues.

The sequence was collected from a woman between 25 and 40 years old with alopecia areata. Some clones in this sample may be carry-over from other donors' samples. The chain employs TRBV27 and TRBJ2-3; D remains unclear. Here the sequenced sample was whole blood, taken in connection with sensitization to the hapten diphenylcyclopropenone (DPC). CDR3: CASSLAATDTQYF. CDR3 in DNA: TGTGCCAGCAGTTTAGCGGCTACAGATACGCAGTATTTT.